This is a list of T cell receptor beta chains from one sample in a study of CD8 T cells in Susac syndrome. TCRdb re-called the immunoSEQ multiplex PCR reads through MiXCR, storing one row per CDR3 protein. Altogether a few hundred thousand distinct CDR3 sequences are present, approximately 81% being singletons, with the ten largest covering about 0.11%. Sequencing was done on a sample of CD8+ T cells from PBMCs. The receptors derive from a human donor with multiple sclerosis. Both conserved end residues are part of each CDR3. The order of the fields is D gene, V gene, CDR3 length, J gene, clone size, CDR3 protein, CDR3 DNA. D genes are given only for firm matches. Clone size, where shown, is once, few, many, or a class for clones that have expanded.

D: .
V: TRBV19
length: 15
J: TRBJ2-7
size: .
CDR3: CASRSLKGTPYEQYF
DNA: TGTGCCAGTAGAAGCCTCAAGGGTACCCCCTACGAGCAGTACTTC

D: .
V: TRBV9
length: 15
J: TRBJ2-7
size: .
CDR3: CASSVGSGGVGEQYF
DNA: TGTGCCAGCAGCGTAGGGAGTGGGGGAGTAGGCGAGCAGTACTTC

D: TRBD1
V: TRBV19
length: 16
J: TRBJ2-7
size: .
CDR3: CASSVSSDRGVYEQYF
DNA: TGTGCCAGTAGTGTGTCATCGGACAGGGGGGTCTACGAGCAGTACTTC

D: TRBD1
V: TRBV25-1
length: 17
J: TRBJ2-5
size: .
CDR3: CASSEYVWTGGRETQYF
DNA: TGTGCCAGCAGTGAATATGTCTGGACAGGGGGGCGGGAGACCCAGTACTTC

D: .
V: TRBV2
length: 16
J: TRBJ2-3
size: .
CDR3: CASSEAPGLPSDTQYF
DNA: TGTGCCAGCAGTGAAGCCCCGGGACTTCCGTCGGATACGCAGTATTTT

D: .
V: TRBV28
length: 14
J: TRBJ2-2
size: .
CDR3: CASSLLGVTGELFF
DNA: TGTGCCAGCAGTTTGCTGGGGGTCACCGGGGAGCTGTTTTTT

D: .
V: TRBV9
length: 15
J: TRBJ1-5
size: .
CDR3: CASSPDMNSNQPQHF
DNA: TGTGCCAGCAGCCCGGACATGAATAGCAATCAGCCCCAGCATTTT

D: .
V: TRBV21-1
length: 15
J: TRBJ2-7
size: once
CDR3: CASSTKGVSHYEQYF
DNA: TGTGCCAGCAGCACAAAGGGGGTATCTCACTACGAGCAGTACTTC

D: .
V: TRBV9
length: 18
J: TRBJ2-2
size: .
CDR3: CASSVPRDTGGGTGELFF
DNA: TGTGCCAGCAGCGTCCCGCGGGACACCGGAGGAGGGACCGGGGAGCTGTTTTTT

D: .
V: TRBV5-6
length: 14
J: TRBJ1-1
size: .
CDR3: CASSWTSLGTEAFF
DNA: TGTGCCAGCAGCTGGACATCGCTCGGGACTGAAGCTTTCTTT

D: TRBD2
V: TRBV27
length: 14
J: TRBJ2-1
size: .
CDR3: CASIKAGSYNEQFF
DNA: TGTGCCAGTATAAAAGCGGGATCCTACAATGAGCAGTTCTTC

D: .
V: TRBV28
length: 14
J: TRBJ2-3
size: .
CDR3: CASSSTLSTDTQYF
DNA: TGTGCCAGCAGTTCGACGCTGAGCACAGATACGCAGTATTTT

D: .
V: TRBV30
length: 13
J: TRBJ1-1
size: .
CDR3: CAWSWGGVTEAFF
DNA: TGTGCCTGGAGTTGGGGGGGGGTCACTGAAGCTTTCTTT

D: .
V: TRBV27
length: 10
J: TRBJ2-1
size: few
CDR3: CASNYNEQFF
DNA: TGTGCCAGCAACTACAATGAGCAGTTCTTC

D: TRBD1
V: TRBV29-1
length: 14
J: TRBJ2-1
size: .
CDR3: CSVEYGTGGNEQFF
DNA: TGCAGCGTTGAGTATGGGACAGGGGGGAATGAGCAGTTCTTC

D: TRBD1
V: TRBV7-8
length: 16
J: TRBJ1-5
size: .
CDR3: CASSTRTGKGNQPQHF
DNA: TGTGCCAGCAGCACCCGGACAGGGAAAGGCAATCAGCCCCAGCATTTT

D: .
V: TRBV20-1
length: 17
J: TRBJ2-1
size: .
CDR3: CSAKRPPQGSSYNEQFF
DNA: TGCAGTGCTAAAAGGCCCCCGCAGGGCAGCTCCTACAATGAGCAGTTCTTC

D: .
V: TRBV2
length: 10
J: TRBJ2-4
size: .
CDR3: CASSVGVQYF
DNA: TGTGCCAGCAGTGTAGGGGTTCAGTACTTC

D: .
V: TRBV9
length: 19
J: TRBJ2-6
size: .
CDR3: CASSVGGKQGWEGPFVLTF
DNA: TGTGCCAGCAGCGTAGGAGGGAAACAGGGTTGGGAGGGACCATTCGTCCTGACTTTC

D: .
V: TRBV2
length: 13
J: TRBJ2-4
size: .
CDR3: CASSDSGLNIQYF
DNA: TGTGCCAGCAGTGATTCAGGGTTAAACATTCAGTACTTC

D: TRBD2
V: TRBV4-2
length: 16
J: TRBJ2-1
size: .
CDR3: CASSPTTSGRGDEQFF
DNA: TGTGCCAGCAGCCCCACGACTAGCGGGAGGGGGGATGAGCAGTTCTTC

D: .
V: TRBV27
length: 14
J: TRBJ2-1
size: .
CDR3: CASSTPTPYNEQFF
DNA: TGTGCCAGCAGTACCCCGACTCCGTACAATGAGCAGTTCTTC

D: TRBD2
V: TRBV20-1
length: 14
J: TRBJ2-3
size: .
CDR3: CSGRPLAGDDTQYF
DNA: TGCAGTGGCCGACCTCTAGCGGGGGACGATACGCAGTATTTT

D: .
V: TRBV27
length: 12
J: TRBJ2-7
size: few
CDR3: CASRPNSYEQYF
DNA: TGTGCCAGCCGCCCTAACAGCTACGAGCAGTACTTC

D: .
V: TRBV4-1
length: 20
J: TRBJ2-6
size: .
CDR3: CASSQVPPHYEGSGANVLTF
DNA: TGCGCCAGCAGCCAAGTCCCGCCGCACTATGAGGGGTCTGGGGCCAACGTCCTGACTTTC

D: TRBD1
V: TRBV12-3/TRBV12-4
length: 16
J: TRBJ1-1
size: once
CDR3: CASSRIRNRGQTEAFF
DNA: TGTGCCAGCAGTCGAATACGTAACAGGGGACAAACTGAAGCTTTCTTT

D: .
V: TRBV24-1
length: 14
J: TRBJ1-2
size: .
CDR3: CATSDVSFPYGYTF
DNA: TGTGCCACCAGTGATGTCAGCTTTCCCTATGGCTACACCTTC

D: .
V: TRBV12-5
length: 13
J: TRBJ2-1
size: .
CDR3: CASGRRGPNEQFF
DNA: TGTGCTAGTGGCAGGAGGGGGCCGAATGAGCAGTTCTTC

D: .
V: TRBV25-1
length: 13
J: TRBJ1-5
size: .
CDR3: CASSAQGNQPQHF
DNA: TGTGCCAGCAGTGCGCAGGGCAATCAGCCCCAGCATTTT

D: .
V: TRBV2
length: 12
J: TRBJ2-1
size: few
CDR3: CASRGRVDEQFF
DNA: TGTGCCAGCAGGGGCCGAGTGGATGAGCAGTTCTTC

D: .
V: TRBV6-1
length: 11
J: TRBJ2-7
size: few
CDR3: CASSPPGEQYF
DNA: TGTGCCAGCAGTCCCCCGGGAGAGCAGTACTTC

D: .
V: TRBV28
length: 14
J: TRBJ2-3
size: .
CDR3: CASSFAVKPDTQYF
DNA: TGTGCCAGCAGTTTTGCTGTGAAGCCAGATACGCAGTATTTT

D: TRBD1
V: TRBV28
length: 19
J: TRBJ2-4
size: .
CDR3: CASSFGAWTGSSAKNIQYF
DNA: TGTGCCAGCAGTTTCGGGGCGTGGACAGGTAGTTCGGCCAAAAACATTCAGTACTTC

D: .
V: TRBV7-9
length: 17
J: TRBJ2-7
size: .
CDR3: CASSLVVREASDYEQYF
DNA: TGTGCCAGCAGCTTAGTAGTCCGCGAGGCGTCGGACTACGAGCAGTACTTC

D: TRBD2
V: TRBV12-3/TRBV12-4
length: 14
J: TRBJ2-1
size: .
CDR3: CASSLRREGDEQFF
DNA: TGTGCCAGCAGTTTACGACGGGAGGGAGATGAGCAGTTCTTC

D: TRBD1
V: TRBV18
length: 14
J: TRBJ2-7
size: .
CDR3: CASSAYQDRSEQYF
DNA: TGTGCCAGCTCAGCGTATCAGGACAGGTCCGAGCAGTACTTC

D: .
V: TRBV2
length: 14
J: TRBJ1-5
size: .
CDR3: CASSGIDSSEPQHF
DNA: TGTGCCAGCAGCGGGATTGACAGTAGCGAGCCCCAGCATTTT

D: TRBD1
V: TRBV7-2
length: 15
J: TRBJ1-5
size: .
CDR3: CASSQGGGRNQPQHF
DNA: TGTGCCAGCAGTCAAGGAGGGGGCAGAAATCAGCCCCAGCATTTT

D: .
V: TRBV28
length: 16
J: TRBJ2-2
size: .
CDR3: CASSSKTRSDTGELFF
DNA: TGTGCCAGCAGTTCAAAGACTAGATCTGACACCGGGGAGCTGTTTTTT

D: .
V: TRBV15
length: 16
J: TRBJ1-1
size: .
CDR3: CATSALTVATNTEAFF
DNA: TGTGCCACCAGCGCCCTGACGGTTGCCACTAACACTGAAGCTTTCTTT

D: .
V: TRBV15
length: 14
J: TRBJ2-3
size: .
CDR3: CATSRGAGTDTQYF
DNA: TGTGCCACCAGCAGGGGGGCAGGCACAGATACGCAGTATTTT

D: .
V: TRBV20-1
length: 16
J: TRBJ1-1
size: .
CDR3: CSASGVIGLLNTEAFF
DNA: TGCAGTGCTAGTGGGGTAATAGGACTGCTGAACACTGAAGCTTTCTTT

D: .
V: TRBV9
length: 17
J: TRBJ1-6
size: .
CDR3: CASSVDRSLTAYSPLHF
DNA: TGTGCCAGCAGCGTAGACCGTAGTTTGACAGCCTATTCACCCCTCCACTTT

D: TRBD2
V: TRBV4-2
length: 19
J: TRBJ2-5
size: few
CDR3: CASSQDEEIAGWMEETQYF
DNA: TGTGCCAGCAGCCAAGATGAGGAGATAGCGGGATGGATGGAGGAGACCCAGTACTTC

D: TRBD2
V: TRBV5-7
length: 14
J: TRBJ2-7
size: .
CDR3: CASSLPSGSHEQYF
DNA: TGTGCCAGCAGCTTGCCCAGCGGGAGCCACGAGCAGTACTTC

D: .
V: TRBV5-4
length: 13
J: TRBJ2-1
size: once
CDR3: CASEGRGGNEQFF
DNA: TGTGCCAGCGAAGGCCGCGGAGGAAATGAGCAGTTCTTC

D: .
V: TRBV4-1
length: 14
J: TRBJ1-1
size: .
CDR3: CASSHRDPGTEAFF
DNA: TGCGCCAGCAGCCACCGCGACCCGGGCACTGAAGCTTTCTTT

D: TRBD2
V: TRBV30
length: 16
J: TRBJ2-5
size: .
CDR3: CAWSVRSGRFQETQYF
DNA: TGTGCCTGGAGTGTTCGGAGCGGGAGGTTTCAAGAGACCCAGTACTTC

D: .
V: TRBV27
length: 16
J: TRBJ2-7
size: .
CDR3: CASSLSGEQVTYEQYF
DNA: TGTGCCAGCAGTTTATCAGGAGAACAGGTTACTTACGAGCAGTACTTC

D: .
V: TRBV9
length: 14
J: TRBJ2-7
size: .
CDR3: CASSVRDRAYEQYF
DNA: TGTGCCAGCAGCGTAAGGGACCGAGCCTACGAGCAGTACTTC

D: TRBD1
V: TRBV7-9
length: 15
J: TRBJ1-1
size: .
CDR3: CASSDGQAGGTEAFF
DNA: TGTGCCAGCAGCGACGGACAGGCTGGGGGCACTGAAGCTTTCTTT

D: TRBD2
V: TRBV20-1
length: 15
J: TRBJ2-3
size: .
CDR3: CSALASGRSTDTQYF
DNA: TGCAGTGCATTAGCTAGCGGGAGGTCCACAGATACGCAGTATTTT

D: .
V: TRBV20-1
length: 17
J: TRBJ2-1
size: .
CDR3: CSARNPAELTYVNEQFF
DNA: TGCAGTGCTAGAAATCCAGCGGAACTAACGTATGTGAATGAGCAGTTCTTC

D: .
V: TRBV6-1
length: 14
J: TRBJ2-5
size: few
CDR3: CASIGGKFQETQYF
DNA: TGTGCCAGCATAGGTGGGAAATTCCAAGAGACCCAGTACTTC

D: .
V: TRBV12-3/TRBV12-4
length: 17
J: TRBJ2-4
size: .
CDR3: CASSLSRQILAKNIQYF
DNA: TGTGCCAGCAGTTTATCCCGGCAGATACTAGCCAAAAACATTCAGTACTTC

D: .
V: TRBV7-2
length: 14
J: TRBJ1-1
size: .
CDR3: CASRGGARNTEAFF
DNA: TGTGCCAGCCGGGGGGGCGCTAGGAACACTGAAGCTTTCTTT

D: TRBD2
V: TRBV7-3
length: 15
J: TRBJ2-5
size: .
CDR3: CASSLSGGRGETQYF
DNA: TGTGCCAGCAGCTTATCAGGCGGGAGAGGGGAGACCCAGTACTTC

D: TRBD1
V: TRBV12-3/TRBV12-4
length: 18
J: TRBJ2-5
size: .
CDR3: CASSPGGTGPLTQETQYF
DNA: TGTGCCAGCAGCCCTGGGGGGACAGGGCCCTTAACTCAAGAGACCCAGTACTTC

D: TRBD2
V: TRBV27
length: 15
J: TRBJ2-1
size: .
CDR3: CASSTKREGHNEQFF
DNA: TGTGCCAGCAGTACCAAGCGGGAGGGCCACAATGAGCAGTTCTTC